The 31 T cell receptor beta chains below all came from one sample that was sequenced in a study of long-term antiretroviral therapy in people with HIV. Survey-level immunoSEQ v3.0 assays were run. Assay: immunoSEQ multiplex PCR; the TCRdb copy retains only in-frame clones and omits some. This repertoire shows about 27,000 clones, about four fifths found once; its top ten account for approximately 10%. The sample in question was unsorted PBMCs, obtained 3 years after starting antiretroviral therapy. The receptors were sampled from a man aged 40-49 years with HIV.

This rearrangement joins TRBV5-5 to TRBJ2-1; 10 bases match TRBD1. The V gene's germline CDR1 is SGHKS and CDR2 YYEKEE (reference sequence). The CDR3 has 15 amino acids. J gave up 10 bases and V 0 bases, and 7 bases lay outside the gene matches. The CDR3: CASSLDGTGVFEQFF. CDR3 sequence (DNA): TGTGCCAGCAGCTTGGATGGGACAGGGGTATTCGAGCAGTTCTTC.

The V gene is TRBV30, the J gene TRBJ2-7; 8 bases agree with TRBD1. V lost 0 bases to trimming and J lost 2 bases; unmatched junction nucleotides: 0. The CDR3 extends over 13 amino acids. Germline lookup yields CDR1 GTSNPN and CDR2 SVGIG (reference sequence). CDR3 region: CAWSVQGAYEQYF. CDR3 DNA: TGTGCCTGGAGTGTACAGGGGGCCTACGAGCAGTACTTC. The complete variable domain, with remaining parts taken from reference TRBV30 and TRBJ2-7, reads SQTIHQWPATLVQPVGSPLSLECTVEGTSNPNLYWYRQAAGRGLQLLFYSVGIGQISSEVPQNLSASRPQDRQFILSSKKLLLSDSGFYLCAWSVQGAYEQYFGPGTRLTVT.

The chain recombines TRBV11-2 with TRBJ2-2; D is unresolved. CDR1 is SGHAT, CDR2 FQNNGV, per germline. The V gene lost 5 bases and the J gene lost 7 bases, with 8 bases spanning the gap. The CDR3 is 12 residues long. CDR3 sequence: CASSPPNGELFF. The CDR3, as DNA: TGTGCCAGCAGCCCCCCTAACGGGGAGCTGTTTTTT.

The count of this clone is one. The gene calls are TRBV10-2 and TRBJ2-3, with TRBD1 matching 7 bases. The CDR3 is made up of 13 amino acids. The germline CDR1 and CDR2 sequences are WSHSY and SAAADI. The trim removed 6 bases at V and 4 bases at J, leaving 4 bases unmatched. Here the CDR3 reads CASREGAADTQYF. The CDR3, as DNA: TGCGCCAGCAGAGAGGGGGCAGCAGATACGCAGTATTTT.

CDR3 in amino acids: CASSLSGGGPDTQYF. CDR3 sequence (DNA): TGTGCCAGCAGCTTAAGCGGGGGGGGGCCAGATACGCAGTATTTT. The J gene is TRBJ2-3, the V gene TRBV11-2, with TRBD2 matching over 10 bases. The germline V gene has CDR1 SGHAT and CDR2 FQNNGV. CDR3 length: 15 amino acids. Trimming cost V 2 bases and J 4 bases; bases outside gene matches: 3.

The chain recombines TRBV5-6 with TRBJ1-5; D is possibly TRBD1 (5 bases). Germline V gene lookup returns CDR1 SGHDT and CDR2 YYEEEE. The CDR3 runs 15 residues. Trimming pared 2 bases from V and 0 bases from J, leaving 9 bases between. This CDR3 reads CASSFRQISNQPQHF. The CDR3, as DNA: TGTGCCAGCAGCTTTAGACAGATTAGCAATCAGCCCCAGCATTTT. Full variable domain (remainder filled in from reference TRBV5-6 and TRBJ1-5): DAGVTQSPTHLIKTRGQQVTLRCSPKSGHDTVSWYQQALGQGPQFIFQYYEEEERQRGNFPDRFSGHQFPNYSSELNVNALLLGDSALYLCASSFRQISNQPQHFGDGTRLSIL.

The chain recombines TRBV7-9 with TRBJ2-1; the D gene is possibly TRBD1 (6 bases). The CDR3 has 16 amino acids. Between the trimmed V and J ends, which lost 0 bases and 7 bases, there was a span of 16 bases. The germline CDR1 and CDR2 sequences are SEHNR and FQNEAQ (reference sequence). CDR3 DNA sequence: TGTGCCAGCAGCTTAGCGTTAGGGGGTGCAAAAAATGAGCAGTTCTTC. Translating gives CASSLALGGAKNEQFF.

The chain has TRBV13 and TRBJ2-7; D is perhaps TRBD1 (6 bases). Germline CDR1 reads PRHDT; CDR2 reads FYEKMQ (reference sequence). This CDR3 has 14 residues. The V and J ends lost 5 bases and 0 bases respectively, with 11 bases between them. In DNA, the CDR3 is TGTGCCAGCAGCCCCCAGGGGAACTCCTACGAGCAGTACTTC. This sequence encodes CASSPQGNSYEQYF. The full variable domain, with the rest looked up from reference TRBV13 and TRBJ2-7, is AAGVIQSPRHLIKEKRETATLKCYPIPRHDTVYWYQQGPGQDPQFLISFYEKMQSDKGSIPDRFSAQQFSDYHSELNMSSLELGDSALYFCASSPQGNSYEQYFGPGTRLTVT.

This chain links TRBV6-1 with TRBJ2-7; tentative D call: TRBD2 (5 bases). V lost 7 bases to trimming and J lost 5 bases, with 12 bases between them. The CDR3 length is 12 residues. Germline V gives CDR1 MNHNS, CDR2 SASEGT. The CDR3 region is CASNEGRDEQYF. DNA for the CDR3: TGTGCCAGCAATGAGGGAAGGGACGAGCAGTACTTC.

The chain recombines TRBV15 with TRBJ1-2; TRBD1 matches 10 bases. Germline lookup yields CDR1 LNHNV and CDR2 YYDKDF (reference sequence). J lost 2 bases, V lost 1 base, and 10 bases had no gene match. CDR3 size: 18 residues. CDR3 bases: TGTGCCACCAGCAGAGCCCGGGACAGGGGTCAGGGGAACTATGGCTACACCTTC. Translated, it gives CATSRARDRGQGNYGYTF.

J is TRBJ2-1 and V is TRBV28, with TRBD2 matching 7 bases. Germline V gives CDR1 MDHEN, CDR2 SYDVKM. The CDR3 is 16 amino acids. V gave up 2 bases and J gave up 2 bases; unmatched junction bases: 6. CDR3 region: CASSLARLAAYNEQFF. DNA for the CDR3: TGTGCCAGCAGTTTAGCCCGACTAGCTGCCTACAATGAGCAGTTCTTC.

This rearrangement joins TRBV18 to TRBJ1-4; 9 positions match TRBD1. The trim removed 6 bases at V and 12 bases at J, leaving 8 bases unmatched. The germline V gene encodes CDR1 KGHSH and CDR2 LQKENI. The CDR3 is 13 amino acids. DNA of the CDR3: TGTGCCAGCTCCCGGGACAGGGCGACTGAACTGTTTTTT. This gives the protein CASSRDRATELFF. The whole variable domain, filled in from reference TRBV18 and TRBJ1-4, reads NAGVMQNPRHLVRRRGQEARLRCSPMKGHSHVYWYRQLPEEGLKFMVYLQKENIIDESGMPKERFSAEFPKEGPSILRIQQVVRGDSAAYFCASSRDRATELFFGSGTQLSVL.

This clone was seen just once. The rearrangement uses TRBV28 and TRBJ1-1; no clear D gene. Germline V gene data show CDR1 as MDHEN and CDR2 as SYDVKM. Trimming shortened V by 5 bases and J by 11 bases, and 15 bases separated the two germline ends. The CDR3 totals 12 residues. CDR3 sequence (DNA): TGTGCCAGCAGTCGAACAGTCCAAACGGCTTTCTTT. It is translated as CASSRTVQTAFF. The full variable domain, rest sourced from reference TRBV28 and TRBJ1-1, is DVKVTQSSRYLVKRTGEKVFLECVQDMDHENMFWYRQDPGLGLRLIYFSYDVKMKEKGDIPEGYSVSREKKERFSLILESASTNQTSMYLCASSRTVQTAFFGQGTRLTVV.

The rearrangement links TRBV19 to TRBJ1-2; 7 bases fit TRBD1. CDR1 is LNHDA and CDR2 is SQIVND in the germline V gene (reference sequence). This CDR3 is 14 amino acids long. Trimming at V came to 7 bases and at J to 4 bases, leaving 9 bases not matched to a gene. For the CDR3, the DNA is TGTGCCAGTACCCCCGAGGGACAGCTCTATGGCTACACCTTC. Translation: CASTPEGQLYGYTF.

CDR3 sequence: CSESASGTQYF. As DNA, the CDR3 is TGCAGCGAGTCTGCGAGTGGGACCCAGTACTTC. The genes are TRBV20-1 and TRBJ2-5; D is unclear. The CDR3 spans 11 residues. Germline assignment: CDR1 DFQATT and CDR2 SNEGSKA (reference sequence).

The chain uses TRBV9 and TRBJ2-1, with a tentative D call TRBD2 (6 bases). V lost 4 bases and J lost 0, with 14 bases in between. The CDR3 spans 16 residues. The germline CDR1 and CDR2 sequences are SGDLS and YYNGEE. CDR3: CASSSKVEGSYNEQFF. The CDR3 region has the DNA TGTGCCAGCAGCTCAAAGGTGGAGGGCTCCTACAATGAGCAGTTCTTC.

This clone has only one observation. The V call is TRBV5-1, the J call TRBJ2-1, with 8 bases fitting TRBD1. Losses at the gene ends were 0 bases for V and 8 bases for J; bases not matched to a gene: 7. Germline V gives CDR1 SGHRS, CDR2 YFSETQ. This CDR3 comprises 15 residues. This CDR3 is CASSLAGTGSDEQFF. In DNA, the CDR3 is TGCGCCAGCAGCTTGGCCGGGACAGGTTCCGATGAGCAGTTCTTC.

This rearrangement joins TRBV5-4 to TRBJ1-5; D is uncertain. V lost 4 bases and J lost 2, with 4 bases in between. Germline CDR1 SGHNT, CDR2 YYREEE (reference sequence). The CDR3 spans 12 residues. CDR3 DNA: TGTGCCAGCAGCGAGGGCAATCAGCCCCAGCATTTT. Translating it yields CASSEGNQPQHF. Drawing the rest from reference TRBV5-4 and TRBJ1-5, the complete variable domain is ETGVTQSPTHLIKTRGQQVTLRCSSQSGHNTVSWYQQALGQGPQFIFQYYREEENGRGNFPPRFSGLQFPNYSSELNVNALELDDSALYLCASSEGNQPQHFGDGTRLSIL.

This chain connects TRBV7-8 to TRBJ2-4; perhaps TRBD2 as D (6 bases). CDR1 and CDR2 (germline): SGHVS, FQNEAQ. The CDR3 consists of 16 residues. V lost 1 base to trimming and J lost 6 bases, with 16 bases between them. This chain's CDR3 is CASSLVGAGTLNIQYF. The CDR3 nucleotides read TGTGCCAGCAGCTTAGTAGGGGCGGGAACTTTAAACATTCAGTACTTC.

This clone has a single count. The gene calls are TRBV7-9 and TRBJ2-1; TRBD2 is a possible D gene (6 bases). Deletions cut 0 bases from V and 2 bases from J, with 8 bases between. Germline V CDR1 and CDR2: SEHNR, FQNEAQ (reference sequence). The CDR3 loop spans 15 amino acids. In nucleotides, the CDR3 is TGTGCCAGCAGCTTAGCAGCGGGCGCCTACAATGAGCAGTTCTTC. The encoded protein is CASSLAAGAYNEQFF.

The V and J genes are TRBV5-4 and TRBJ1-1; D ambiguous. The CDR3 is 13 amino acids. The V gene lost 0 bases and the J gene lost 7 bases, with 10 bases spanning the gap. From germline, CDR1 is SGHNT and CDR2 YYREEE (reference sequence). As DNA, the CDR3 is TGTGCCAGCAGCTTGGGGACGAGAGGTGAAGCTTTCTTT. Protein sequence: CASSLGTRGEAFF. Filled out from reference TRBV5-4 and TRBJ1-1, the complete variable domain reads ETGVTQSPTHLIKTRGQQVTLRCSSQSGHNTVSWYQQALGQGPQFIFQYYREEENGRGNFPPRFSGLQFPNYSSELNVNALELDDSALYLCASSLGTRGEAFFGQGTRLTVV.

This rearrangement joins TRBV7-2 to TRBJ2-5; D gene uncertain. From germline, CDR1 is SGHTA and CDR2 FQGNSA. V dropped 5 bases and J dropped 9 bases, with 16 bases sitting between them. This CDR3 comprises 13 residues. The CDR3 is CASSLPDMMAQYF. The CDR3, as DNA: TGTGCCAGCAGCCTACCCGATATGATGGCCCAGTACTTC. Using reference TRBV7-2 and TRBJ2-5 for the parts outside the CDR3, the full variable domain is GAGVSQSPSNKVTEKGKDVELRCDPISGHTALYWYRQSLGQGLEFLIYFQGNSAPDKSGLPSDRFSAERTGGSVSTLTIQRTQQEDSAVYLCASSLPDMMAQYFGPGTRLLVL.

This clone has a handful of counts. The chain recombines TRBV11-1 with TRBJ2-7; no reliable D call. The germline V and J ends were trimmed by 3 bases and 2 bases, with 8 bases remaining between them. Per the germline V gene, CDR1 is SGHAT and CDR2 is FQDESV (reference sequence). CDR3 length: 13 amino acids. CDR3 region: CASSFTGAYEQYF. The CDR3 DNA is TGTGCCAGCAGCTTTACCGGAGCCTACGAGCAGTACTTC.

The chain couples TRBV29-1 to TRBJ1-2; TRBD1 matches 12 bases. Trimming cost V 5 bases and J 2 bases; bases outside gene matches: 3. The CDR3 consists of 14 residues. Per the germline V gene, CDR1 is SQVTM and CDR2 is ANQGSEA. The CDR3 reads CSVLGTGGNYGYTF. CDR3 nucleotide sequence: TGCAGCGTTCTGGGGACAGGGGGCAACTATGGCTACACCTTC.

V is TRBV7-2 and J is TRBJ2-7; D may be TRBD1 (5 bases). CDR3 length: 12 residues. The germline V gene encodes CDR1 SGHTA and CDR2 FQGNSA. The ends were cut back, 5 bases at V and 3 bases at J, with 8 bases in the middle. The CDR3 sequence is CASSATGYEQYF. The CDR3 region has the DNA TGTGCCAGCAGCGCTACAGGCTACGAGCAGTACTTC.

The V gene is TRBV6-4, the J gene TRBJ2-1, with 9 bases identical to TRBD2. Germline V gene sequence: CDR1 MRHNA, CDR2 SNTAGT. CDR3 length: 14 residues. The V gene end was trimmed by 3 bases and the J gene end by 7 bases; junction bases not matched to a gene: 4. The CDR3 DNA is TGTGCCAGCAGTGAAGCGGGGGGTCATAATGAGCAGTTCTTC. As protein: CASSEAGGHNEQFF.

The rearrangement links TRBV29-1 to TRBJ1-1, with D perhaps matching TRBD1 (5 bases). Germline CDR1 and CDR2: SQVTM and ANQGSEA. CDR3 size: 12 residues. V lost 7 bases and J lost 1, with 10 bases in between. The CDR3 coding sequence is TGCAGCGCCGAGGGGACGAACACTGAAGCTTTCTTT. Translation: CSAEGTNTEAFF.

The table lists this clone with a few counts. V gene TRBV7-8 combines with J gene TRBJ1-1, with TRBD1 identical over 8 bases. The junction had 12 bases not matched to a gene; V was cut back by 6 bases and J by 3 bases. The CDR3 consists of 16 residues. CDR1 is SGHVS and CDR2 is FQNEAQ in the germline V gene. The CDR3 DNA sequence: TGTGCCAGCAGTTTACCAGGGGGCGTTTGGGACACTGAAGCTTTCTTT. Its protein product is CASSLPGGVWDTEAFF.

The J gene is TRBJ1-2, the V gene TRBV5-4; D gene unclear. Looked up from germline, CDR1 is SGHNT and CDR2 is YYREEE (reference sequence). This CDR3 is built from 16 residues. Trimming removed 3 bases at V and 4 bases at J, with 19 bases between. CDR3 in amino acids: CASSSERVKGGYGYTF. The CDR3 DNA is TGTGCCAGCAGCTCAGAGAGGGTCAAAGGCGGCTATGGCTACACCTTC.

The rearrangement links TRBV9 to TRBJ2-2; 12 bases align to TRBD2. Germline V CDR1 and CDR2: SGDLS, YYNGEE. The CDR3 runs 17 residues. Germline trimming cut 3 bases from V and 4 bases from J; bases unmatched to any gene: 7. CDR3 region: CASSDLAGGLVTGELFF. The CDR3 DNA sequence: TGTGCCAGCAGCGACCTAGCGGGGGGGCTTGTCACCGGGGAGCTGTTTTTT.

The CDR3 loop is CASSFRTGGSETQYF. CDR3 in DNA: TGTGCCAGCAGTTTCCGGACAGGGGGTTCAGAGACCCAGTACTTC. V usage is TRBV27 and J usage is TRBJ2-5; 10 nucleotides line up with TRBD1. Germline assignment: CDR1 MNHEY and CDR2 SMNVEV (reference sequence). The CDR3 runs to 15 residues. V gave up 3 bases and J gave up 4 bases; unmatched junction bases: 5.